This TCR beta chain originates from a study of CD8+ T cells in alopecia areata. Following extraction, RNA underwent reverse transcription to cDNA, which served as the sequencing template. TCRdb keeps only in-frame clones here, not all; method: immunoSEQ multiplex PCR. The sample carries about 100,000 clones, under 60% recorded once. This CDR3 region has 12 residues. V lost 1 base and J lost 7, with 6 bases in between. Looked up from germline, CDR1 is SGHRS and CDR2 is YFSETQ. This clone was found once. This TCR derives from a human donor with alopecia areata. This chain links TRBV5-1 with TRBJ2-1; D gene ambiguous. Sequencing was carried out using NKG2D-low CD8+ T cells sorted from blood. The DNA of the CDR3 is TGCGCCAGCAGCTTGTCTCAAAATGAGCAGTTCTTC. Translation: CASSLSQNEQFF.